What follows are 29 T cell receptor beta chains derived from one specimen sequenced in a study of T-cell memory formation after mild COVID-19 (dated by TCRdb to the early 2020s). Library method: 5' RACE. TCRdb names Illumina NovaSeq 6000 as the instrument used. The public reads were reanalyzed by TCRdb: fastp trimming at Q25, MiXCR alignment, in-frame beta chains only. For every CDR3 protein sequence, its rows merge into one entry that carries the most common genes and DNA. The sample table records about half a million distinct CDR3 sequences; about 20% of these occur just once. The ten largest clones represent around 12% of the sample. Sequenced input: PBMCs or a T cell subset sorted from them (not recorded which). All receptors derive from an adult woman who had mild COVID-19 (a few samples of this study predate the infection). The sample titles of this study are shuffled in the database, so cell type and time point are left out; the donor was told from shared clones.

The J gene is TRBJ2-2, the V gene TRBV5-1; no firm D call. Trimming took 4 bases from V and 0 from J, leaving 7 bases between them. Germline V gene lookup returns CDR1 SGHRS and CDR2 YFSETQ. The CDR3 has 14 amino acids. DNA of the CDR3: TGCGCCAGCAGCCGCCCCCCGAACACCGGGGAGCTGTTTTTT. It translates to CASSRPPNTGELFF.

This rearrangement joins TRBV12-3 or TRBV12-4 to TRBJ1-1, with 7 bases that match TRBD1. V trimming: 4 bases; J trimming: 8 bases; junction bases outside the gene matches: 10. The CDR3 contains 14 residues. As DNA, the CDR3 is TGTGCCAGCAGTTCCCGGACCCGACAGGGCGAAGCTTTCTTT. Translating it yields CASSSRTRQGEAFF.

The sample holds many counts of this clonotype. The chain carries TRBV19 and TRBJ2-7, with TRBD1 matching 7 bases. V trimming: 6 bases; J trimming: 4 bases; junction bases outside the gene matches: 3. The V gene's germline CDR1 is LNHDA and CDR2 SQIVND (reference sequence). This CDR3 spans 12 amino acids. CDR3 nucleotides: TGTGCCAGTAGCGTACAGGGGTACGAGCAGTACTTC. It specifies CASSVQGYEQYF.

With respect to this clonotype: As the CDR3 is not closed by the conserved phenylalanine or tryptophan, this likely results from a read error. CDR3 in DNA: TGTGCCAGCAGCCAGGAGACGGGACAGGGTGCTGAGCAGTTCGTC. Protein sequence: CASSQETGQGAEQFV. The chain employs TRBV3-1 and TRBJ2-1; the match to TRBD1 covers 9 bases. Germline CDR1 and CDR2: LGHDT and YNNKEL (reference sequence). After removal of 3 bases from V and 9 bases from J, the junction contained 9 bases not matched to a gene. CDR3 length equals 15 residues.

The sample holds a few counts of this clonotype. The CDR3 sequence is CASSLVSSGRPEQYF. In nucleotides, the CDR3 is TGTGCCAGCAGCTTAGTATCTAGCGGGAGGCCCGAGCAGTACTTC. The rearrangement links TRBV11-2 to TRBJ2-7, with 11 positions matching TRBD2. The length of the CDR3 is 15 residues. The ends lost 1 base at V and 6 bases at J; junction bases unmatched: 5. The germline V gene encodes CDR1 SGHAT and CDR2 FQNNGV.

This rearrangement joins TRBV5-1 to TRBJ1-2; TRBD1 agrees at 8 bases. V lost 0 bases and J lost 7; bases outside the gene matches: 5. The CDR3 is 14 residues long. Germline assignment: CDR1 SGHRS and CDR2 YFSETQ. The CDR3 nucleotides read TGCGCCAGCAGCTTGGCGACAGGGGACCGTGGCTACACCTTC. This codes for CASSLATGDRGYTF.

The V gene is TRBV11-3, the J gene TRBJ1-1; no reliable D call. V lost 5 bases, J lost 1 base, and 11 bases lay in between. Germline-derived CDR1 and CDR2 are SGHNT and YENEEA. The CDR3 runs 14 residues. CDR3 amino acids: CASSHGLTNTEAFF. CDR3 sequence (DNA): TGTGCCAGCAGCCATGGACTGACGAACACTGAAGCTTTCTTT.

This clonotype has a handful of counts. This chain connects TRBV20-1 to TRBJ1-6; D not certain. The CDR3 runs 14 residues. The germline gives CDR1 DFQATT, CDR2 SNEGSKA (reference sequence). The ends were cut back, 0 bases at V and 10 bases at J, with 13 bases in the middle. The CDR3 DNA is TGCAGTGCTAGAGAGCCGGGATCGGGATCACCCCTCCACTTT. Its translation is CSAREPGSGSPLHF.

The V and J genes are TRBV5-1 and TRBJ1-1; D remains ambiguous. CDR1 and CDR2 (germline): SGHRS, YFSETQ. The ends were cut back, 5 bases at V and 0 bases at J, with 8 bases in the middle. The CDR3 totals 13 residues. The CDR3 sequence: CASSTGLNTEAFF. Here the CDR3 DNA reads TGCGCCAGCAGTACGGGATTGAACACTGAAGCTTTCTTT.

This clonotype was seen more than once but under ten times. DNA of the CDR3: TGTGCCAGCAGCCCGAGGTCGGGACAGACTAATGAAAAACTGTTTTTT. This sequence encodes CASSPRSGQTNEKLFF. The V gene is TRBV7-2, the J gene TRBJ1-4; TRBD1 aligns across 7 bases. Germline loops: CDR1 SGHTA, CDR2 FQGNSA. The CDR3 sequence is 16 residues long. After removal of 5 bases from V and 2 bases from J, the junction contained 8 bases not matched to a gene.

The rearrangement uses TRBV13 and TRBJ2-5, with D maybe TRBD2 (6 bases). Germline CDR1 PRHDT, CDR2 FYEKMQ (reference sequence). This CDR3 region has 15 residues. Trimming stripped 1 base from V and 2 bases from J, with 11 bases between. This CDR3 is CASSLAAGSQETQYF. In DNA, the CDR3 is TGTGCCAGCAGCTTAGCGGCGGGGTCACAAGAGACCCAGTACTTC.

This clonotype has ten or more counts. This chain uses TRBV7-2 with TRBJ1-3, with D maybe TRBD1 (6 bases). The CDR3 covers 17 residues. Germline-derived CDR1 and CDR2 are SGHTA and FQGNSA. V lost 6 bases and J 0 bases, leaving 18 bases between the germline ends. CDR3 in DNA: TGTGCCAGCAGGCAGACAGGCGGCGTAGCCTCTGGAAACACCATATATTTT. As protein: CASRQTGGVASGNTIYF.

The chain has TRBV30 and TRBJ1-2; D unclear. The CDR3 is 13 amino acids. Trimming shortened V by 4 bases and J by 1 base, and 10 bases separated the two germline ends. CDR1 and CDR2 (germline): GTSNPN, SVGIG (reference sequence). CDR3 protein: CAWIQQSNYGYTF. As DNA, the CDR3 is TGTGCCTGGATCCAACAGAGTAACTATGGCTACACCTTC.

This sequence joins TRBV24-1 and TRBJ2-3; possibly TRBD1 for D (5 bases). The ends were cut back, 4 bases at V and 4 bases at J, with 14 bases in the middle. The length of the CDR3 is 15 residues. The germline V gene encodes CDR1 KGHDR and CDR2 SFDVKD. The DNA of the CDR3 is TGTGCCACCAGTGAAGGGGTACTGATGGCAGATACGCAGTATTTT. This sequence encodes CATSEGVLMADTQYF.

Many counts were recorded for this clonotype. V usage is TRBV20-1 and J usage is TRBJ2-7; TRBD1 agrees at 9 bases. The CDR3 sequence is 16 residues long. Trimming took 5 bases from V and 0 from J; bases not matched to a gene: 11. Germline V gives CDR1 DFQATT, CDR2 SNEGSKA (reference sequence). In nucleotides, the CDR3 is TGCAGTGCTCGCACACTTGACAGGGGGGACTCCTACGAGCAGTACTTC. It codes for CSARTLDRGDSYEQYF.

This clonotype was counted between two and nine times. The CDR3 is CASSVDRGFHEQYF. In nucleotides, the CDR3 is TGTGCCAGCAGCGTAGACAGGGGATTCCACGAGCAGTACTTC. This chain connects TRBV9 to TRBJ2-7; TRBD1 matches 7 bases. Looked up from germline, CDR1 is SGDLS and CDR2 is YYNGEE. Losses at the gene ends were 0 bases for V and 5 bases for J; bases not matched to a gene: 5. This CDR3 spans 14 amino acids.

The gene calls are TRBV19 and TRBJ1-2; 7 nucleotides match TRBD1. The length of the CDR3 is 13 residues. CDR1 is LNHDA and CDR2 is SQIVND in the germline V gene (reference sequence). The V gene end was trimmed by 3 bases and the J gene end by 8 bases; junction bases not matched to a gene: 6. The CDR3 DNA reads as TGTGCCAGTAGTATCCAGGGGGGTCAAGGCTACACCTTC. This codes for CASSIQGGQGYTF.

This chain connects TRBV28 to TRBJ2-5; unclear D gene. V gave up 3 bases and J gave up 1 base, with 3 bases separating them. The CDR3 runs 12 residues. CDR1 and CDR2 (germline): MDHEN, SYDVKM. DNA of the CDR3: TGTGCCAGCAGTTTCACCCAAGAGACCCAGTACTTC. This encodes CASSFTQETQYF.

The table lists this clonotype with a few counts. The junction and the germline gene differ at one end; a read error may be behind it. The rearrangement joins TRBV20-1 to TRBJ2-1; 9 nucleotides agree with TRBD1. Germline V gene sequence: CDR1 DFQATT, CDR2 SNEGSKA (reference sequence). This CDR3 comprises 11 residues. CDR3 coding DNA: TGCAGTGCCAAAACCGGGACAGGGAGGATCTTC. Protein: CSAKTGTGRIF.

This clonotype was seen a handful of times. The chain recombines TRBV20-1 with TRBJ1-2; D gene ambiguous. CDR1 and CDR2 (germline): DFQATT, SNEGSKA (reference sequence). V lost 0 bases, J lost 4 bases, and 21 bases lay in between. This CDR3 spans 17 amino acids. The CDR3, as DNA: TGCAGTGCTAGAGAACCCCCATGGCTGCCTAGCCTCTATGGCTACACCTTC. Its protein is CSAREPPWLPSLYGYTF.

The gene calls are TRBV19 and TRBJ1-1, with 11 bases lining up with TRBD1. The CDR3 has 15 amino acids. Germline CDR1 LNHDA, CDR2 SQIVND (reference sequence). The junction had 6 bases not matched to a gene; V was cut back by 5 bases and J by 4 bases. The CDR3 DNA reads TGTGCCAGTAGTGCGGGACAGGGGGTGATCACTGAAGCTTTCTTT. Protein: CASSAGQGVITEAFF.

This chain uses TRBV6-1 with TRBJ2-7; the match to TRBD1 covers 9 bases. Germline trimming cut 7 bases from V and 7 bases from J; bases unmatched to any gene: 5. The CDR3 spans 12 residues. Germline V gene data show CDR1 as MNHNS and CDR2 as SASEGT. CDR3 nucleotides: TGTGCCAGCACCCAAGACAGGGGGGAGCAGTACTTC. As protein: CASTQDRGEQYF.

V is TRBV3-1 and J is TRBJ1-2; D possibly corresponds to TRBD1 (5 bases). This CDR3 comprises 14 residues. From germline, CDR1 is LGHDT and CDR2 YNNKEL (reference sequence). V lost 4 bases, J lost 8 bases, and 17 bases lay in between. The CDR3 loop reads CASSPTERAGGYTF. CDR3 DNA: TGTGCCAGCAGCCCGACAGAACGGGCGGGGGGCTACACCTTC.

The chain combines TRBV19 with TRBJ1-1; a possible D gene is TRBD1 (6 bases). V dropped 4 bases and J dropped 1 base, with 10 bases sitting between them. This CDR3 contains 14 residues. Germline CDR1 and CDR2: LNHDA and SQIVND (reference sequence). For the CDR3, the DNA is TGTGCCAGTAGTAGGCCGGGACAGAACACTGAAGCTTTCTTT. It encodes CASSRPGQNTEAFF.

The rearrangement joins TRBV24-1 to TRBJ2-7; a possible D gene is TRBD2 (5 bases). Trimming shortened V by 4 bases and J by 3 bases, and 9 bases separated the two germline ends. Germline V gene data show CDR1 as KGHDR and CDR2 as SFDVKD. The CDR3 is made up of 13 amino acids. The CDR3 nucleotides read TGTGCCACCAGTGAGGCGGGTGTCTACGAGCAGTACTTC. Protein product: CATSEAGVYEQYF.

The J gene is TRBJ2-3, the V gene TRBV20-1; possibly TRBD2 for D (5 bases). The germline V and J ends were trimmed by 5 bases and 0 bases, with 12 bases remaining between them. This CDR3 has 14 amino acids. Per the germline V gene, CDR1 is DFQATT and CDR2 is SNEGSKA (reference sequence). CDR3 protein: CSAGRGPSTDTQYF. The CDR3 DNA is TGCAGTGCTGGACGGGGTCCTAGCACAGATACGCAGTATTTT.

This clonotype was seen a few times. This rearrangement joins TRBV2 to TRBJ2-7; D is perhaps TRBD1 (6 bases). From germline, CDR1 is SNHLY and CDR2 FYNNEI. The V gene lost 8 bases and the J gene lost 2 bases, with 13 bases spanning the gap. The CDR3 loop spans 13 amino acids. This chain's CDR3 is CASGQTGAYEQYF. The CDR3 DNA sequence: TGTGCCAGCGGCCAGACAGGCGCCTACGAGCAGTACTTC.

V usage is TRBV12-3 or TRBV12-4 and J usage is TRBJ2-7, with 9 bases that match TRBD2. The length of the CDR3 is 15 residues. The trim removed 1 base at V and 4 bases at J, leaving 5 bases unmatched. For the CDR3, the DNA is TGTGCCAGCAGTTTAGATGCGGGGGGGAGGTACGAGCAGTACTTC. It encodes CASSLDAGGRYEQYF.

This clonotype was counted once. The chain employs TRBV20-1 and TRBJ1-1, with no clear D. The CDR3 extends over 14 amino acids. V was shortened by 0 bases and J by 4 bases, with 12 bases between the two germline ends. Germline values: CDR1 DFQATT, CDR2 SNEGSKA (reference sequence). This chain's CDR3 is CSARDNGKVTEAFF. In nucleotides, the CDR3 is TGCAGTGCTAGAGATAATGGAAAGGTCACTGAAGCTTTCTTT.